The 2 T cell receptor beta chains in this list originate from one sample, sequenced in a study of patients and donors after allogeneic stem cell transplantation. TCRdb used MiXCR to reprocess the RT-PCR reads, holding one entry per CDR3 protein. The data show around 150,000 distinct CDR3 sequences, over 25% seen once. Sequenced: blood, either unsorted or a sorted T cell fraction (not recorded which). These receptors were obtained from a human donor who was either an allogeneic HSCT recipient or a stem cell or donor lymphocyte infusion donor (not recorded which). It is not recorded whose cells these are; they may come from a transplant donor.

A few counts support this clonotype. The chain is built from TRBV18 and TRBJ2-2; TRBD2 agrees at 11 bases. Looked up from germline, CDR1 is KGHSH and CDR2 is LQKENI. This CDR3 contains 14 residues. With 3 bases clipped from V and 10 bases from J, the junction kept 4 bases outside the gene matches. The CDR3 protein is CASSPTSGTTELFF. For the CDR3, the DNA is TGTGCCAGCTCACCGACTAGCGGGACCACGGAGCTGTTTTTT.

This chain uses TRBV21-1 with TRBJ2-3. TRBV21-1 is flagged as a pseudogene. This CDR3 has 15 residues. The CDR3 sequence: CASSKYLIKSDTQYF. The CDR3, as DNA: TGTGCCAGCAGCAAGTATCTCATAAAATCAGATACGCAGTATTTT.